These 10 T cell receptor beta chains share one sample of origin, sequenced in a study of radiation and T cells in renal cell carcinoma. As for time point: baseline pretreatment blood. Treatment reported: 15 Gy SBRT to primary tumor, nephrectomy 4 weeks later. TCRdb's table, derived via immunoSEQ multiplex PCR, lists solely in-frame clones and lacks some. This table holds about 49,000 clones, 75% to 85% found once. This material consisted of blood, taken from a patient whose treatment included radiotherapy and nephrectomy. The receptors here all came from a woman aged 70-85 years with renal cell carcinoma.

The CDR3 loop reads CASRMDQASEAFF. DNA of the CDR3: TGTGCCAGCAGAATGGACCAGGCAAGTGAAGCTTTCTTT. The chain carries TRBV5-4 and TRBJ1-1, with D hard to call. Germline V gene sequence: CDR1 SGHNT, CDR2 YYREEE (reference sequence). The length of the CDR3 is 13 residues. V was shortened by 5 bases and J by 7 bases, with 15 bases between the two germline ends.

This chain uses TRBV5-5 with TRBJ1-6; D gene ambiguous. The CDR3 is 13 residues long. Germline loops: CDR1 SGHKS, CDR2 YYEKEE (reference sequence). The V gene lost 3 bases and the J gene lost 7 bases, with 8 bases spanning the gap. This chain's CDR3 is CASSYDRNSPLHF. As DNA, the CDR3 is TGTGCCAGCAGCTACGACCGAAATTCACCCCTCCACTTT.

The chain carries TRBV5-1 and TRBJ1-5; weak D call: TRBD1 (5 bases). The V gene lost 4 bases and the J gene lost 4 bases, with 15 bases spanning the gap. CDR1 SGHRS and CDR2 YFSETQ come from the germline V gene. The CDR3 loop spans 15 amino acids. CDR3 coding DNA: TGCGCCAGCAGCCCCGGGACTCAGGCGAATCAGCCCCAGCATTTT. Translating gives CASSPGTQANQPQHF.

This rearrangement joins TRBV5-4 to TRBJ2-7, with 14 nucleotides matching TRBD2. The CDR3 extends over 15 amino acids. Germline CDR1 and CDR2: SGHNT and YYREEE (reference sequence). J gave up 7 bases and V 4 bases, and 7 bases lay outside the gene matches. The CDR3 here is CASSLGLAGGGEQYF. The CDR3 DNA reads TGTGCCAGCAGCCTCGGACTAGCGGGAGGCGGGGAGCAGTACTTC.

This clone was recorded once. The chain is built from TRBV20-1 and TRBJ2-7; the D is unclear. Per the germline V gene, CDR1 is DFQATT and CDR2 is SNEGSKA (reference sequence). The CDR3 is 11 amino acids. Trimming took off 5 bases at V and 7 bases at J, with 12 bases between the two ends. In nucleotides, the CDR3 is TGCAGTGCTCGTACTGGGGAAGAGCAGTACTTC. Translated: CSARTGEEQYF.

This clone was picked up a small number of times. The rearrangement links TRBV6-6 to TRBJ1-1; D is perhaps TRBD1 (6 bases). Germline loops: CDR1 MNHNY, CDR2 SVGAGI (reference sequence). The CDR3 is made up of 14 amino acids. Trimming took off 3 bases at V and 1 base at J, with 9 bases between the two ends. CDR3 loop: CASSYSQGNTEAFF. CDR3 DNA sequence: TGTGCCAGCAGTTATTCACAGGGGAACACTGAAGCTTTCTTT.

The chain carries TRBV7-9 and TRBJ2-7; 9 positions agree with TRBD2. V lost 6 bases and J lost 3; bases outside the gene matches: 12. This CDR3 region has 16 residues. The germline CDR1 and CDR2 sequences are SEHNR and FQNEAQ (reference sequence). The CDR3 loop is CASRDSGRGANYEQYF. In DNA form, the CDR3 reads TGTGCCAGCAGGGATAGCGGGAGAGGGGCCAACTACGAGCAGTACTTC. The variable domain in full, with the rest retrieved from reference TRBV7-9 and TRBJ2-7, is DTGVSQNPRHKITKRGQNVTFRCDPISEHNRLYWYRQTLGQGPEFLTYFQNEAQLEKSRLLSDRFSAERPKGSFSTLEIQRTEQGDSAMYLCASRDSGRGANYEQYFGPGTRLTVT.

The chain recombines TRBV7-9 with TRBJ1-5; D is possibly TRBD1 (5 bases). Deletions cut 2 bases from V and 6 bases from J, with 11 bases between. The CDR3 contains 14 residues. The germline V gene has CDR1 SEHNR and CDR2 FQNEAQ (reference sequence). The CDR3 coding sequence is TGTGCCAGCAGCTTAAGCGGGGGGGGTCAGCCCCAGCATTTT. This gives the protein CASSLSGGGQPQHF.

This chain links TRBV5-6 with TRBJ1-6; D ambiguous. CDR3 length: 14 amino acids. Deletions cut 1 base from V and 9 bases from J, with 11 bases between. Germline loops: CDR1 SGHDT, CDR2 YYEEEE. The CDR3 nucleotides read TGTGCCAGCAGCTTGCGGCAGGATGGTTCACCCCTCCACTTT. This sequence encodes CASSLRQDGSPLHF.

The V call is TRBV6-1, the J call TRBJ1-5; a weak D match, TRBD1 (5 bases). The CDR3 is made up of 16 amino acids. Germline V lookup: CDR1 MNHNS, CDR2 SASEGT. Trimming left V 3 bases short and J 2 bases short, with 14 bases between. The CDR3 reads CASSDSQGSRNQPQHF. The DNA for the CDR3 is TGTGCCAGCAGTGACAGTCAGGGTTCTCGCAATCAGCCCCAGCATTTT.